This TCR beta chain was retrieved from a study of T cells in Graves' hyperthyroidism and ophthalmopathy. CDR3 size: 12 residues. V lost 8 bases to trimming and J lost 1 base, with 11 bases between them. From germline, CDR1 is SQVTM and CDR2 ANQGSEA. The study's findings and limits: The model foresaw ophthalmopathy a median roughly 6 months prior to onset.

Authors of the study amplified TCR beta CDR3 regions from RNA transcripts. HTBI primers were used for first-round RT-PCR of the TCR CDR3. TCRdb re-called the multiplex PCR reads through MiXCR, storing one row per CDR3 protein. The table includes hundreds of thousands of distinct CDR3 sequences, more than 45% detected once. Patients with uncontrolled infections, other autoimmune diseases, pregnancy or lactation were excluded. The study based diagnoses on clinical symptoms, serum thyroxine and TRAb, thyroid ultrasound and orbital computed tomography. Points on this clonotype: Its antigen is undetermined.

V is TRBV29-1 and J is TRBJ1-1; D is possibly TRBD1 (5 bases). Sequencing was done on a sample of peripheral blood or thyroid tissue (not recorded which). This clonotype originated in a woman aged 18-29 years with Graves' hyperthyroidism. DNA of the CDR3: TGCAGCTCGAGGCAGGGGAACACTGAAGCTTTCTTT. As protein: CSSRQGNTEAFF.